This T cell receptor (beta chain) comes out of a study of T cell repertoires in cytomegalovirus infection. The overall study: Public TCR beta signatures were indicative of both CMV infection and a matching HLA type.

Regarding the study as a whole: CMV-specific TCR beta clonotypes restricted by HLA-C were the ones dominating the ex vivo response.

Of note for this clonotype: Its matching antigen is unknown.

Trimming stripped 6 bases from V and 3 bases from J, with 6 bases between. The CDR3 spans 12 residues. TCRdb recomputed calls from the reads with MiXCR, one row per CDR3 protein. The sample lists some 110,000 distinct CDR3 sequences, around 32% occurring once. This material consisted of CD8+ T cells from cultured PBMCs, taken from culture after CMV antigen stimulation. The receptor's source is a human donor in good health (CMV status not recorded). Some clones in this sample may be carry-over from other donors' samples. The chain employs TRBV12-3 or TRBV12-4 and TRBJ2-1; D remains unclear. The CDR3 reads CASRPNYNEQFF. DNA of the CDR3: TGTGCCAGCAGGCCTAACTACAATGAGCAGTTCTTC.